This TCR beta chain was captured in a study of Ad26.COV2.S vaccination and SARS-CoV-2 variants. Notes on the study in general: Comparability of non-spike TCR breadth was observed across vaccine and placebo recipients.

Treatment denoted: approximately 18 received Ad26.COV2.S at low or high dose, single or two shots; about 5 received placebo; per-sample allocation not given. All samples were drawn on day 63, counting from the first vaccine or placebo injection. Generated by immunoSEQ multiplex PCR, the TCRdb table keeps only in-frame clones and is missing some. The sample contains fewer than 500,000 clones, about 93% of which appear only once. The CDR3 has 13 amino acids. Germline V CDR1 and CDR2: SGHTA, FQGNSA. Deletions cut 3 bases from V and 5 bases from J, with 11 bases between. Comments on this clone: Its antigen remains unknown.

The receptor comes from a person between 18 and 59 years old who received the Ad26.COV2.S COVID-19 vaccine or a placebo. This specimen consisted of peripheral blood, obtained in a trial of Ad26.COV2.S vaccine versus placebo. This chain links TRBV7-2 with TRBJ2-7; possible D gene TRBD1, 6 bases. The CDR3 reads CASSFGRGNEQYF. For the CDR3, the DNA is TGTGCCAGCAGCTTCGGCAGGGGAAACGAGCAGTACTTC.